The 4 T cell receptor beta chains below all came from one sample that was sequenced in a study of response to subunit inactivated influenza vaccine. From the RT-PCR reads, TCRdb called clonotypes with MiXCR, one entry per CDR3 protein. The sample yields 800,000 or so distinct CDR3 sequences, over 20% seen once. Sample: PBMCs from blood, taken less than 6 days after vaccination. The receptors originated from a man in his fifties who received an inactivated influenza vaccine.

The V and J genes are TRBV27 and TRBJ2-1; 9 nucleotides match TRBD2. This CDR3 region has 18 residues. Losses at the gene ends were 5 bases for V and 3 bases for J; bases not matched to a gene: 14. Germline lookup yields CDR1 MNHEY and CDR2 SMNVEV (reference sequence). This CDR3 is CASSPSRLAVAFYNEQFF. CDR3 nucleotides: TGTGCCAGCAGTCCAAGCCGACTAGCGGTCGCTTTCTACAATGAGCAGTTCTTC.

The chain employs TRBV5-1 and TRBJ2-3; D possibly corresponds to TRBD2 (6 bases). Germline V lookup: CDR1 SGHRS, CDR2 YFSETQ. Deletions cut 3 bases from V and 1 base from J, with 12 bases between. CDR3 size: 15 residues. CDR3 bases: TGCGCCAGCAGCTCCCAGCGGGTCGGCACAGATACGCAGTATTTT. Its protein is CASSSQRVGTDTQYF. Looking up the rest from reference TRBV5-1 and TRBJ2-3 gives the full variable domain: KAGVTQTPRYLIKTRGQQVTLSCSPISGHRSVSWYQQTPGQGLQFLFEYFSETQRNKGNFPGRFSGRQFSNSRSEMNVSTLELGDSALYLCASSSQRVGTDTQYFGPGTRLTVL.

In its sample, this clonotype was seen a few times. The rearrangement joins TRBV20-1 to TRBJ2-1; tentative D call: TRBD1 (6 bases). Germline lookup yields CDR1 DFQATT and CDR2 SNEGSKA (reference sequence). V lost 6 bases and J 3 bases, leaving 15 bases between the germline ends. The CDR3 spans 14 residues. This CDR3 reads CSAGPGANYNEQFF. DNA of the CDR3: TGCAGTGCCGGGCCAGGGGCTAACTACAATGAGCAGTTCTTC.

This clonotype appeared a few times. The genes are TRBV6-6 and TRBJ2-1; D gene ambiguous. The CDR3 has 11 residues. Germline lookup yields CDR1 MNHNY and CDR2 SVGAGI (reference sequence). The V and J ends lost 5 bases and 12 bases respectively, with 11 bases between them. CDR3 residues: CASSPDPVQFF. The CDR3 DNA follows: TGTGCCAGCAGTCCCGACCCCGTGCAGTTCTTC.